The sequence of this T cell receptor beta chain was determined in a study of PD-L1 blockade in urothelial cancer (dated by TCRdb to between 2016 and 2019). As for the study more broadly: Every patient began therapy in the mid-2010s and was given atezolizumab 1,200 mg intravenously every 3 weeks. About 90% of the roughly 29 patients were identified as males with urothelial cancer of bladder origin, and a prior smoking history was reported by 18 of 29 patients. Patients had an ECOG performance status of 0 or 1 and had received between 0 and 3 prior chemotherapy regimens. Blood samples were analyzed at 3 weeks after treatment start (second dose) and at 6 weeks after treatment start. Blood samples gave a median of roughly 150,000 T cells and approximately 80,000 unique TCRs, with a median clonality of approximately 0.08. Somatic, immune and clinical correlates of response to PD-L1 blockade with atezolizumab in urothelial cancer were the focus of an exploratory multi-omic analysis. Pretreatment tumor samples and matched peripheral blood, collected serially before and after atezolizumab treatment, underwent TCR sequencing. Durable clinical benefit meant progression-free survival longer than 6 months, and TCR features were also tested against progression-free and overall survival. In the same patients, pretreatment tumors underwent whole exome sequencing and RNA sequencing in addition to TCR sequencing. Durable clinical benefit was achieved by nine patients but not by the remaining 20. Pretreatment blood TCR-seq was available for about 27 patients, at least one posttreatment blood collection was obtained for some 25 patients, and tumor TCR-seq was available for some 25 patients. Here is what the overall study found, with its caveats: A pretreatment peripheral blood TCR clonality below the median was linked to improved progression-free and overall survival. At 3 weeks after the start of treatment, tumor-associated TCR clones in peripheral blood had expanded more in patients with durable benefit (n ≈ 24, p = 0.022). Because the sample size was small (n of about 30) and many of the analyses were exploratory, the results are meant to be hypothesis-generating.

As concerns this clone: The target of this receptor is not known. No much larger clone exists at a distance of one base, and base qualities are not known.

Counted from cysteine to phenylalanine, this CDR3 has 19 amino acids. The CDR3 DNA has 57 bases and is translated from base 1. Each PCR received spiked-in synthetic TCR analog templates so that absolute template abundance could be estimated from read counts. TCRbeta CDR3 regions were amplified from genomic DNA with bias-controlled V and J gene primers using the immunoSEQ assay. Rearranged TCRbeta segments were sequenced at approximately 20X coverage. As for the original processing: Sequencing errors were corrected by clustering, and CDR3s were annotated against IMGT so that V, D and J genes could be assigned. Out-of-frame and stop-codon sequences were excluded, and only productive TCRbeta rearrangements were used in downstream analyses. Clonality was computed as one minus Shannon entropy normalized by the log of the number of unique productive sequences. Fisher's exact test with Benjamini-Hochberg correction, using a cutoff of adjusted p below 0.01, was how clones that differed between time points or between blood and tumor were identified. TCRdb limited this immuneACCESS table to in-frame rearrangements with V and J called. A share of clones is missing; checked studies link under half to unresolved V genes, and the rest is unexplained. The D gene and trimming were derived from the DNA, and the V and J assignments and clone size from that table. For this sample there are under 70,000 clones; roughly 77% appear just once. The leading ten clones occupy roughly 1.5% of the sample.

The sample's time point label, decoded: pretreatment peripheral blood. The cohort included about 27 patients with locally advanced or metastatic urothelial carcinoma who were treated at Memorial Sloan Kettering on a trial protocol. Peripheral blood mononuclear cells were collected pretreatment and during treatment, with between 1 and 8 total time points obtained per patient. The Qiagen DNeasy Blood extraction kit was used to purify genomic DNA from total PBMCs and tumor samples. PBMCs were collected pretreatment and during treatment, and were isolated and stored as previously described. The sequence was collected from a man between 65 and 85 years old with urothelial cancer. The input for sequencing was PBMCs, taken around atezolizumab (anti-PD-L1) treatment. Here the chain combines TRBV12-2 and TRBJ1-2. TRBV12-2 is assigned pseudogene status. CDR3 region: CASRLVYDSAAGRLYGYTF. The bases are TGTGCAAGTCGCTTAGTTTACGACTCCGCGGCAGGGAGGCTTTATGGCTACACCTTC.